Below, 10 T cell receptor beta chains from the same sample are listed, as sequenced in a study of blood T cell repertoires in COVID-19. The method was immunoSEQ multiplex PCR; TCRdb's version includes in-frame clones alone and lacks a portion of them. Of 350,000 or so clones listed, 65% to 90% were seen once; the top ten hold 3.5% to 4.5%. Sequenced: PBMCs or T cells enriched from blood (not recorded which). The source of these receptors is a woman aged 35 to 49 with acute COVID-19.

In nucleotides, the CDR3 is TGTGCCACCAGCAGAGGCGTCGGGGAGCTGTTTTTT. Residues: CATSRGVGELFF. The chain recombines TRBV15 with TRBJ2-2, with D unclear. This CDR3 contains 12 residues. Trimming pared 1 base from V and 7 bases from J, leaving 4 bases between. The germline CDR1 and CDR2 sequences are LNHNV and YYDKDF (reference sequence).

The rearrangement joins TRBV18 to TRBJ1-1; no reliable D call. The CDR3 loop spans 15 amino acids. Between the trimmed V and J ends, which lost 3 bases and 10 bases, there was a span of 21 bases. Germline values: CDR1 KGHSH, CDR2 LQKENI. In nucleotides, the CDR3 is TGTGCCAGCTCACCCATTAACAGAAATCCGCCTACAGCTTTCTTT. This sequence encodes CASSPINRNPPTAFF.

The V gene is TRBV24-1, the J gene TRBJ2-5; TRBD2 aligns across 8 bases. The trim removed 3 bases at V and 5 bases at J, leaving 16 bases unmatched. The CDR3 loop spans 18 amino acids. Germline V gives CDR1 KGHDR, CDR2 SFDVKD. The CDR3 nucleotides are TGTGCCACCAGTGATAGTAATTCCCCTACTAGCGGTTGGGAGACCCAGTACTTC. This encodes CATSDSNSPTSGWETQYF.

V usage is TRBV21-1 and J usage is TRBJ2-7; TRBD2, as called in the table, went unchecked against the DNA. TRBV21-1 is flagged as a pseudogene. The CDR3 has 14 amino acids. CDR3 DNA sequence: TGTGCCACCAGCGCTCGACCTAGCTCCTACGAGCAGTACTTC. This translates into CATSARPSSYEQYF.

This chain connects TRBV7-8 to TRBJ1-2; 8 bases are shared with TRBD1. Germline V lookup: CDR1 SGHVS, CDR2 FQNEAQ. V lost 10 bases, J lost 4 bases, and 11 bases stayed unmatched. This CDR3 is 14 amino acids long. The CDR3 sequence is CATPPPGGSYGYTF. The CDR3 nucleotides read TGTGCCACCCCGCCACCAGGGGGCAGCTATGGCTACACCTTC.

This clone was counted between two and nine times. The chain couples TRBV6-2 or TRBV6-3 to TRBJ2-2; 8 bases line up with TRBD1. Germline CDR1 reads MNHEY; CDR2 reads SVGEGT. The CDR3 is 16 residues long. V was clipped by 6 bases and J by 4 bases; unmatched bases: 10. In DNA form, the CDR3 reads TGTGCCAGCAGCCCTCTCCCAGGGGGCAGCACCGGGGAGCTGTTTTTT. Translated, it gives CASSPLPGGSTGELFF.

This clone occurred a few times. This chain joins TRBV7-9 and TRBJ1-6; no firm D call. Trimming removed 1 base from V and 7 bases from J, with 8 bases in between. Germline CDR1 is SEHNR and CDR2 is FQNEAQ (reference sequence). The CDR3 is 14 amino acids. The CDR3, as DNA: TGTGCCAGCAGCTTAGGACAAGAGAATTCACCCCTCCACTTT. Translation gives CASSLGQENSPLHF.

V gene TRBV7-2 combines with J gene TRBJ2-3; 8 positions agree with TRBD2. Looked up from germline, CDR1 is SGHTA and CDR2 is FQGNSA. Trimming took 0 bases from V and 1 from J; bases not matched to a gene: 3. The length of the CDR3 is 16 residues. The CDR3 DNA follows: TGTGCCAGCAGCTTAGCGCAACTAGCGGGCACAGATACGCAGTATTTT. It encodes CASSLAQLAGTDTQYF.

The chain uses TRBV5-5 and TRBJ1-1; D is ambiguous. CDR1 is SGHKS, CDR2 YYEKEE, per germline (reference sequence). This CDR3 contains 16 residues. Trimming pared 3 bases from V and 1 base from J, leaving 16 bases between. This chain's CDR3 is CASSYYTLDPNTEAFF. The CDR3 DNA reads as TGTGCCAGCAGCTACTACACCCTAGATCCGAACACTGAAGCTTTCTTT.

The genes are TRBV18 and TRBJ1-2; TRBD1 aligns across 8 bases. The CDR3 runs 14 residues. Trimming took 2 bases from V and 8 from J; bases not matched to a gene: 7. Germline V gene sequence: CDR1 KGHSH, CDR2 LQKENI. The CDR3 nucleotides are TGTGCCAGCTCACCATCCGTACAGGGGGAAGGCTACACCTTC. Amino acid sequence: CASSPSVQGEGYTF.